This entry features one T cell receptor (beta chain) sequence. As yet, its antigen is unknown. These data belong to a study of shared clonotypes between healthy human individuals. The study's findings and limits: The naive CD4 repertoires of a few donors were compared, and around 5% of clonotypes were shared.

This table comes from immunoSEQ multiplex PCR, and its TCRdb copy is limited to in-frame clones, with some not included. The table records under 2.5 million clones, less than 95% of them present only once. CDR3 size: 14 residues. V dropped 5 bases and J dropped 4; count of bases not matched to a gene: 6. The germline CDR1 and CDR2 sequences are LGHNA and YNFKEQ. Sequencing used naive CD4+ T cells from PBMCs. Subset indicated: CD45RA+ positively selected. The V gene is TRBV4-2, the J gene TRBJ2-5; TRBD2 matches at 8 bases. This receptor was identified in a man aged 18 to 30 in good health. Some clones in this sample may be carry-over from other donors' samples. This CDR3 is CASSYLSGRETQYF. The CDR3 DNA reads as TGTGCCAGCAGCTACCTCAGCGGGAGAGAGACCCAGTACTTC.